This TCR beta chain was identified during a study of blood T cell repertoires in COVID-19. Across the whole study: Samples of COVID-19 (acute and convalescent) were obtained from the United States, Italy and Spain. PBMCs, B-cell-depleted T cells, or T cells were the source of the cDNA or gDNA that made up the material.

Some clones are missing from TCRdb's copy, which holds only in-frame ones; the method was immunoSEQ multiplex PCR. The table has around 170,000 clones, roughly 70% seen once. Germline loops: CDR1 MDHEN, CDR2 SYDVKM. This CDR3 region has 14 residues. V lost 2 bases and J 1 base, leaving 5 bases between the germline ends. A note on this clone: The identical CDR3 is also encoded by other nucleotide sequences in the sample.

The rearrangement links TRBV28 to TRBJ2-2; D call uncertain. The source material was peripheral blood. The origin of this receptor is a woman aged 80 or older with acute or convalescent COVID-19. The CDR3 loop reads CASSLGQNTGELFF. CDR3 in DNA: TGTGCCAGCAGTTTAGGGCAGAACACCGGGGAGCTGTTTTTT.